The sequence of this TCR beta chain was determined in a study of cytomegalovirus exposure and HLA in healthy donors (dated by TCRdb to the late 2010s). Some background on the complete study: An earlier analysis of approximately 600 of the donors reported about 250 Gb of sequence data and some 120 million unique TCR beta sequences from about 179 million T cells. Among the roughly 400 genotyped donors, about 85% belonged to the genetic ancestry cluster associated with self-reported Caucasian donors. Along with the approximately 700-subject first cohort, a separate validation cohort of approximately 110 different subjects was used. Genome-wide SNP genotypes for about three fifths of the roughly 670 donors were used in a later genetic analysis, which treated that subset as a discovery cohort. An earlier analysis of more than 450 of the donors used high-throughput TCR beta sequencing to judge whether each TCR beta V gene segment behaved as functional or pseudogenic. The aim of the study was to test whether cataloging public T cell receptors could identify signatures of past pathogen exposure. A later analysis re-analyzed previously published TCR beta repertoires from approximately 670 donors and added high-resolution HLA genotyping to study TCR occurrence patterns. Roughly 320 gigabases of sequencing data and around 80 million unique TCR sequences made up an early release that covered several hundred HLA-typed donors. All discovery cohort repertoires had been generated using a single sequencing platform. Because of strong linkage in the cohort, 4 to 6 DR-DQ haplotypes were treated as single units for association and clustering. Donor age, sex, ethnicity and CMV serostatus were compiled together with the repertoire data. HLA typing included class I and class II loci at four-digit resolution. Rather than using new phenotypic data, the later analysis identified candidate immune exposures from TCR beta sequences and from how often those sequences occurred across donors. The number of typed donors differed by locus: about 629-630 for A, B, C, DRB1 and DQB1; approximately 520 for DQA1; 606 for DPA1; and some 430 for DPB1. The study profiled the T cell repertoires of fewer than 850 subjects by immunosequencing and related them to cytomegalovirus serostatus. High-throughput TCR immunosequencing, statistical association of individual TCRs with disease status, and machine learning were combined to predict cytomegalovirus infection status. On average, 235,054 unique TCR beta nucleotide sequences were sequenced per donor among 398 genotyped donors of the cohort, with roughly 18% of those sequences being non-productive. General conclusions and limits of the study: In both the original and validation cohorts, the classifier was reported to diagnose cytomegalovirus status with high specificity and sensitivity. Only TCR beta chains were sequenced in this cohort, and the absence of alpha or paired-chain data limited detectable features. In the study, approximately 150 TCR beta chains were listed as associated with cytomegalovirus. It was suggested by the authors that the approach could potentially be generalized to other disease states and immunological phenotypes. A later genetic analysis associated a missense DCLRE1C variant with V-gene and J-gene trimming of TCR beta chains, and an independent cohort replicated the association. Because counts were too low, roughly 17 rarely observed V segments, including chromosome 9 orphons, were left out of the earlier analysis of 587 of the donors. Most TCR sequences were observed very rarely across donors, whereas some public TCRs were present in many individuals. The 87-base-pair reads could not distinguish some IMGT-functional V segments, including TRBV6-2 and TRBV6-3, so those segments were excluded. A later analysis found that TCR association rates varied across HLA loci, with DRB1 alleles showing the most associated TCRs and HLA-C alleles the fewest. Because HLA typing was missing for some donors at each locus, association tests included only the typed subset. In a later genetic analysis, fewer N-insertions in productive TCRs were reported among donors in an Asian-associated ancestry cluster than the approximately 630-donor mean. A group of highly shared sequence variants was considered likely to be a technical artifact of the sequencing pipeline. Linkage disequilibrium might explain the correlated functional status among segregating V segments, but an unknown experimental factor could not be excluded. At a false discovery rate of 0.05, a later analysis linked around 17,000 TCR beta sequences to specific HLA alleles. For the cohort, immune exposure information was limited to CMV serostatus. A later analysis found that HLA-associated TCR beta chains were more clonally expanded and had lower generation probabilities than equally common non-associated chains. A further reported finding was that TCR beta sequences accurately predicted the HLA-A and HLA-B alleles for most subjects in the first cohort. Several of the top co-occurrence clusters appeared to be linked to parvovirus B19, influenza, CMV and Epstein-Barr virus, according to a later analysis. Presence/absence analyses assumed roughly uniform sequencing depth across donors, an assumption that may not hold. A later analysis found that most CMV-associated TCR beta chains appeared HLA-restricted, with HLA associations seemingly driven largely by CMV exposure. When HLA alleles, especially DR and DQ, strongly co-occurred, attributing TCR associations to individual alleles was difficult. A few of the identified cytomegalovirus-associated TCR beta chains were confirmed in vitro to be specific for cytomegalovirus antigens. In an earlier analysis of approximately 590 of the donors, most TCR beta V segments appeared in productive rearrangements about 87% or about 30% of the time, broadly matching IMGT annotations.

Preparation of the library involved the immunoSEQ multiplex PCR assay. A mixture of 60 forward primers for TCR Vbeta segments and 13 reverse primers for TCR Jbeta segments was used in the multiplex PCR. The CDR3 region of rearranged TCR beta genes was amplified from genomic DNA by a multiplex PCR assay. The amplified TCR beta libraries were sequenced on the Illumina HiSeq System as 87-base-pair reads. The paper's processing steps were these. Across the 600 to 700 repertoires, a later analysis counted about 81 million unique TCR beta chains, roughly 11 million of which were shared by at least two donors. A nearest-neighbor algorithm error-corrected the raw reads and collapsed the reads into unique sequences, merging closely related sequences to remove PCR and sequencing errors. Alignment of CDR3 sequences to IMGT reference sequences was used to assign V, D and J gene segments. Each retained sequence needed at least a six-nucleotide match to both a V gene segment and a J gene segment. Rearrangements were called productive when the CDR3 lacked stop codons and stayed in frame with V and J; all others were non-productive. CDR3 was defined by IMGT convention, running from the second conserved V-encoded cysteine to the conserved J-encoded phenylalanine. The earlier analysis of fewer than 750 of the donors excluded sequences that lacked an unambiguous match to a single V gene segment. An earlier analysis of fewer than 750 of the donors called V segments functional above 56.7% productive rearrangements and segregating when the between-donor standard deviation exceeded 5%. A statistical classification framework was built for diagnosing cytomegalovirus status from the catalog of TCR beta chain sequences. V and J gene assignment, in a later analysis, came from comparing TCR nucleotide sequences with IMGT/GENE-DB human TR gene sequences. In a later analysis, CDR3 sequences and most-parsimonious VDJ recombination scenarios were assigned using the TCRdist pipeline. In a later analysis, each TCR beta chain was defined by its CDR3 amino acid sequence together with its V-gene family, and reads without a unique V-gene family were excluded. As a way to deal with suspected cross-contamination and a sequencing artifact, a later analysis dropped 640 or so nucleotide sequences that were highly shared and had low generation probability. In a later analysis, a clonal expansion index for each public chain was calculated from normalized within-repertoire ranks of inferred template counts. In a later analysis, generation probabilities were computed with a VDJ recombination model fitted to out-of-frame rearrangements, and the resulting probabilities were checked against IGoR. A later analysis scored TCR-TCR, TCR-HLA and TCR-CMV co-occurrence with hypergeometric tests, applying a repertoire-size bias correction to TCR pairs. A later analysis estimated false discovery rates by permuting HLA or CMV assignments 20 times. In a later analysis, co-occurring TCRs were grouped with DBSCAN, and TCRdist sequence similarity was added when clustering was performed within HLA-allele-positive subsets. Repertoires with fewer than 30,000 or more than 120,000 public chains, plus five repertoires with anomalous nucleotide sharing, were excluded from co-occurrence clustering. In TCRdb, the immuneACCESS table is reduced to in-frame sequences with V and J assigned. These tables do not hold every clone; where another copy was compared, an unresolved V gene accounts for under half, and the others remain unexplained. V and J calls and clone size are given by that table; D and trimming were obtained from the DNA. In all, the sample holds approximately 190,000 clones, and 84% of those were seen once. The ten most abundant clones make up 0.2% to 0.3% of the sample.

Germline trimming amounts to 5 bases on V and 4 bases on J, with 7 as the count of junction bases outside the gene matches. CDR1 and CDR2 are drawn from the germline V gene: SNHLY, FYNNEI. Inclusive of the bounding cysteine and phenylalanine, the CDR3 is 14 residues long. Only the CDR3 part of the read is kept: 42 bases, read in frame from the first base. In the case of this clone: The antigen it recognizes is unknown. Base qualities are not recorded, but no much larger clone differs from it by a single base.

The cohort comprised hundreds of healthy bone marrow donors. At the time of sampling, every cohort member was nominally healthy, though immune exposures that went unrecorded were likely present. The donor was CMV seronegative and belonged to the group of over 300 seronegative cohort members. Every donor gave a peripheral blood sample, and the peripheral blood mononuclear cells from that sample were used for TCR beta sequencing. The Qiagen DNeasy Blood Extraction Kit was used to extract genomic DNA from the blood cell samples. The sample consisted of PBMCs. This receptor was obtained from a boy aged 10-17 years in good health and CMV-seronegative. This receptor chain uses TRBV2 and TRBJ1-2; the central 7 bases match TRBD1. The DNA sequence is TGTGCCAGCAGTCGGACAGGATCCCTCTATGGCTACACCTTC. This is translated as CASSRTGSLYGYTF.